The present TCR beta chain was sequenced within a study of blood T cell repertoires in COVID-19. Under the authors' procedure: Nucleated cell counts were estimated from reference gene primer amplification. Only in-frame clones appear in the TCRdb table, and some are missing; sequencing was by immunoSEQ multiplex PCR. V and J calls and clone size come straight from that table; D and trimming were deduced from the DNA. The sample includes 26,000 or so clones, about 90% of them seen just once. Germline CDR1 is MRHNA and CDR2 is SNTAGT. This CDR3 is 18 amino acids long. V lost 9 bases, J lost 6 bases, and 18 bases stayed unmatched.

The source of this sequence is a human donor in a cohort sampled during active COVID-19. V usage is TRBV6-4 and J usage is TRBJ2-1, with TRBD1 identical over 12 bases. Material: peripheral blood. The CDR3 is CARVEEKPGQGAGNEQFF. The CDR3 DNA is TGTGCCAGGGTGGAGGAGAAACCGGGACAGGGGGCGGGCAATGAGCAGTTCTTC.